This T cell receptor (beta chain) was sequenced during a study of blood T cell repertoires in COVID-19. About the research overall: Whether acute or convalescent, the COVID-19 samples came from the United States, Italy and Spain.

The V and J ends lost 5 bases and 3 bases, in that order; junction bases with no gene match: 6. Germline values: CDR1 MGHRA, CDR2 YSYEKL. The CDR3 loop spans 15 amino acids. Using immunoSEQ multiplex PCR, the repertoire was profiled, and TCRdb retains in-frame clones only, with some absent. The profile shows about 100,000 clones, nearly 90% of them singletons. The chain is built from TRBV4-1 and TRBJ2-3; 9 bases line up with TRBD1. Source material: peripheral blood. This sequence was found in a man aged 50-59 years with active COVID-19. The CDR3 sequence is CASSLRDRVTDTQYF. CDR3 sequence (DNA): TGCGCCAGCAGCTTAAGGGACAGGGTTACAGATACGCAGTATTTT.